This T cell receptor (beta chain) is drawn from a study of OX40 agonist ivuxolimab in advanced cancers. The wider study: Partial responses occurred in three patients (one hepatocellular carcinoma, two cutaneous melanoma).

Clones were sequenced by immunoSEQ multiplex PCR, and TCRdb holds only the in-frame ones, with some missing. The data contain around 51,000 clones, around 82% of them singletons. V lost 4 bases to trimming and J lost 0 bases, with 16 bases between them. In germline, CDR1 is MGHRA, CDR2 YSYEKL. CDR3 length: 17 residues. The chain carries TRBV4-1 and TRBJ1-3, with unresolved D. The TCR was taken from an adult with an advanced solid tumor such as melanoma, head and neck, liver or kidney cancer. Sequenced material: CD4+ or CD8+ T cells sorted from blood, taken in a trial of the OX40 agonist ivuxolimab. The CDR3 coding sequence is TGCGCCAGCAGCCGACCAGGTGCGGTGGGCTCTGGAAACACCATATATTTT. This encodes CASSRPGAVGSGNTIYF.